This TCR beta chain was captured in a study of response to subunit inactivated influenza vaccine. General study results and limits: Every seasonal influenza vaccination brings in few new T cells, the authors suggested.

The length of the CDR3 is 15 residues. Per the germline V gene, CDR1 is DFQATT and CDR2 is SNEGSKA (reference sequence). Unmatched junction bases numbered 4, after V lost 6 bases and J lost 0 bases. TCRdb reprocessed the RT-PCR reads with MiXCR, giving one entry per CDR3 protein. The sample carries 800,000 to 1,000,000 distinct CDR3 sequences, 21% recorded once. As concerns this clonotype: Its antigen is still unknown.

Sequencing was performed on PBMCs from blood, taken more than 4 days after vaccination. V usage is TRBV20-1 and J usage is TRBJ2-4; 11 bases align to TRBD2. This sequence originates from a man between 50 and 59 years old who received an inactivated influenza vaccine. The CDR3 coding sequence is TGCAGTGCGGCTAGCGGGGGGTTAGCCAAAAACATTCAGTACTTC. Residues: CSAASGGLAKNIQYF.